Listed below are T cell receptor beta chains from one sample, sequenced in a study of long-term antiretroviral therapy in people with HIV. The assay was immunoSEQ multiplex PCR, and TCRdb's table has in-frame clones only and misses some. The sample shows some 25,000 clones, over 80% of them seen only once. This specimen was unsorted PBMCs, taken just over 4.2 years after starting antiretroviral therapy. The receptors derive from a man between 25 and 39 years old with HIV. Each CDR3 is given with its conserved first and last residue. The D gene is left open where the match is weak. Not every row has a clone size; where given, it reads once, few, many or a size class.

abundance: -; j_gene: TRBJ2-7; d_gene: TRBD2; v_gene: TRBV27; CDR3nt: TGTGCCAGCAGTTTTCTAGCGGGAGGATCAGCCTACGAGCAGTACTTC; CDR3aa: CASSFLAGGSAYEQYF
abundance: -; j_gene: TRBJ2-3; d_gene: -; v_gene: TRBV12-5; CDR3nt: TGTGCTAGTGGTCCCTCTTCGTTGGCGGGCGAGCAGTATTTT; CDR3aa: CASGPSSLAGEQYF
abundance: -; j_gene: TRBJ2-5; d_gene: -; v_gene: TRBV5-4; CDR3nt: TGTGCCAGCAGCTTGGTTACAGGGACGGAGACCCAGTACTTC; CDR3aa: CASSLVTGTETQYF
abundance: -; j_gene: TRBJ2-1; d_gene: TRBD1; v_gene: TRBV30; CDR3nt: TGTGCCTGGACGGATCACACAGGGGTAAATTCCTACAATGAGCAGTTCTTC; CDR3aa: CAWTDHTGVNSYNEQFF
abundance: -; j_gene: TRBJ1-4; d_gene: -; v_gene: TRBV11-2; CDR3nt: TGTGCCAGCAGCTTAGTCCCCAGTAATGAAAAACTGTTTTTT; CDR3aa: CASSLVPSNEKLFF
abundance: -; j_gene: TRBJ1-2; d_gene: -; v_gene: TRBV6-5; CDR3nt: TGTGCCAGCAGTTACTCGTCAGGGAATGTTTATGGCTACACCTTC; CDR3aa: CASSYSSGNVYGYTF
abundance: -; j_gene: TRBJ2-7; d_gene: TRBD1; v_gene: TRBV19; CDR3nt: TGTGCCAGTAGTATAGGGACAGGGGGCCCGTACGAGCAGTACTTC; CDR3aa: CASSIGTGGPYEQYF
abundance: -; j_gene: TRBJ2-7; d_gene: -; v_gene: TRBV11-2; CDR3nt: TGTGCCAGCAGCTTCGGGGCAGGGTACGAGCAGTACTTC; CDR3aa: CASSFGAGYEQYF
abundance: -; j_gene: TRBJ2-3; d_gene: TRBD2; v_gene: TRBV5-4; CDR3nt: TGTGCCAGCAGCGGGAGCGGGGGGGTAGGGACAGATACGCAGTATTTT; CDR3aa: CASSGSGGVGTDTQYF
abundance: -; j_gene: TRBJ2-5; d_gene: -; v_gene: TRBV6-6; CDR3nt: TGTGCCAGCAGTTACTCGATGAGTGGGGGCGGCGAGACCCAGTACTTC; CDR3aa: CASSYSMSGGGETQYF
abundance: -; j_gene: TRBJ1-2; d_gene: -; v_gene: TRBV2; CDR3nt: TGTGCCAGCAGTGATCAGGTTCAAGGCTATGGCTACACCTTC; CDR3aa: CASSDQVQGYGYTF
abundance: -; j_gene: TRBJ2-1; d_gene: -; v_gene: TRBV7-2; CDR3nt: TGTGCCAGCAGCTTAGGACAGCACAATGAGCAGTTCTTC; CDR3aa: CASSLGQHNEQFF
abundance: -; j_gene: TRBJ1-2; d_gene: TRBD1; v_gene: TRBV6-1; CDR3nt: TGTGCCAGCAGGGCAGGGGGCGCGGGCTATGGCTACACCTTC; CDR3aa: CASRAGGAGYGYTF
abundance: -; j_gene: TRBJ2-2; d_gene: -; v_gene: TRBV18; CDR3nt: TGTGCCAGCTCACCACCGCACAGGGCCACCGGGGAGCTGTTTTTT; CDR3aa: CASSPPHRATGELFF
abundance: -; j_gene: TRBJ2-3; d_gene: -; v_gene: TRBV27; CDR3nt: TGTGCCAGCAGTCGAAGGGGAAGAACAGATACGCAGTATTTT; CDR3aa: CASSRRGRTDTQYF
abundance: -; j_gene: TRBJ1-5; d_gene: -; v_gene: TRBV6-1; CDR3nt: TGTGCCAGCAGTGAAGGGAGACTTCTCACCCCCTATAGCAATCAGCCCCAGCATTTT; CDR3aa: CASSEGRLLTPYSNQPQHF
abundance: -; j_gene: TRBJ2-7; d_gene: -; v_gene: TRBV15; CDR3nt: TGTGCCACCAGCAGAAAAACGGGACATTACACCTACGAGCAGTACTTC; CDR3aa: CATSRKTGHYTYEQYF
abundance: -; j_gene: TRBJ2-3; d_gene: -; v_gene: TRBV20-1; CDR3nt: TGCAGTGCTCCAATACCAGATACGCAGTATTTT; CDR3aa: CSAPIPDTQYF
abundance: -; j_gene: TRBJ2-7; d_gene: -; v_gene: TRBV20-1; CDR3nt: TGCAGTGCTCCTAGGAGCTACGAGCAGTACTTC; CDR3aa: CSAPRSYEQYF
abundance: -; j_gene: TRBJ2-4; d_gene: TRBD2; v_gene: TRBV2; CDR3nt: TGTGCCATCTTCGGGGGGACCAAAAACATTCAGTACTTC; CDR3aa: CAIFGGTKNIQYF
abundance: few; j_gene: TRBJ2-7; d_gene: TRBD2; v_gene: TRBV6-1; CDR3nt: TGTGCCAGCAGTGAAGCCACTAGCGGGGGCCACGAGCAGTACTTC; CDR3aa: CASSEATSGGHEQYF
abundance: -; j_gene: TRBJ1-3; d_gene: -; v_gene: TRBV6-5; CDR3nt: TGTGCCAGCAGTGGAACAGGGTCTGGAAACACCATATATTTT; CDR3aa: CASSGTGSGNTIYF
abundance: -; j_gene: TRBJ2-3; d_gene: -; v_gene: TRBV13; CDR3nt: TGTGCCAGCAGCTTAGTAGGCAGGGGTACAGATACGCAGTATTTT; CDR3aa: CASSLVGRGTDTQYF
abundance: few; j_gene: TRBJ1-3; d_gene: TRBD1; v_gene: TRBV2; CDR3nt: TGTGCCAGCAGTTCGCGACAGGGCCTTTTCTCTGGAAACACCATATATTTT; CDR3aa: CASSSRQGLFSGNTIYF
abundance: -; j_gene: TRBJ1-2; d_gene: -; v_gene: TRBV5-4; CDR3nt: TGTGCCAGCAGCTTGGGGCAGGGGAAAGGTGGCTACACCTTC; CDR3aa: CASSLGQGKGGYTF
abundance: -; j_gene: TRBJ1-1; d_gene: -; v_gene: TRBV9; CDR3nt: TGTGTTTCCGAGGGTGAGAACACTGAAGCTTTCTTT; CDR3aa: CVSEGENTEAFF
abundance: -; j_gene: TRBJ2-1; d_gene: TRBD2; v_gene: TRBV4-1; CDR3nt: TGCGCCAGCAGGGAACTAGCGGATTCCTACAATGAGCAGTTCTTC; CDR3aa: CASRELADSYNEQFF
abundance: few; j_gene: TRBJ2-7; d_gene: TRBD2; v_gene: TRBV6-4; CDR3nt: TGTGCCAGCAGTATAGGACTAGCGATCACCTACGAGCAGTACTTC; CDR3aa: CASSIGLAITYEQYF
abundance: -; j_gene: TRBJ2-1; d_gene: -; v_gene: TRBV9; CDR3nt: TGTGCCAGCAGCGTAGCGGGAGTGAGTGAGCAGTTCTTC; CDR3aa: CASSVAGVSEQFF
abundance: -; j_gene: TRBJ2-5; d_gene: TRBD2; v_gene: TRBV10-3; CDR3nt: TGTGCCATCAGTGACGGGACTAGCGGACAAGAGACCCAGTACTTC; CDR3aa: CAISDGTSGQETQYF
abundance: once; j_gene: TRBJ1-2; d_gene: -; v_gene: TRBV19; CDR3nt: TGTGCCAGTAGTATGATTTGGGCAGGGTCGGGCTACACCTTC; CDR3aa: CASSMIWAGSGYTF
abundance: -; j_gene: TRBJ2-1; d_gene: TRBD2; v_gene: TRBV19; CDR3nt: TGTGCCAGTAGTATCGGGGGGGGGCCTGCCAGGCAGTTCTTC; CDR3aa: CASSIGGGPARQFF
abundance: -; j_gene: TRBJ1-3; d_gene: -; v_gene: TRBV11-1; CDR3nt: TGTGCCAGCAGCTTACAGGGAGCCTCTGGAAACACCATATATTTT; CDR3aa: CASSLQGASGNTIYF
abundance: -; j_gene: TRBJ1-6; d_gene: TRBD1; v_gene: TRBV18; CDR3nt: TGTGCCAGCTCACCTATGATCGGGACAGCAAATTCACCCCTCCACTTT; CDR3aa: CASSPMIGTANSPLHF
abundance: -; j_gene: TRBJ2-1; d_gene: -; v_gene: TRBV30; CDR3nt: TGTGCCTGGACTCCCGGGACCGGGGAAAATGAGCAGTTCTTC; CDR3aa: CAWTPGTGENEQFF
abundance: -; j_gene: TRBJ1-2; d_gene: -; v_gene: TRBV30; CDR3nt: TGTGCCTGGAGCCTCAGACGGGGCGTTGGGGGGTATGGCTACACCTTC; CDR3aa: CAWSLRRGVGGYGYTF
abundance: -; j_gene: TRBJ2-3; d_gene: -; v_gene: TRBV4-3; CDR3nt: TGCGCCAGCAGCCAAGGACGGGGGGCCGAAGCAGATACGCAGTATTTT; CDR3aa: CASSQGRGAEADTQYF
abundance: -; j_gene: TRBJ1-3; d_gene: -; v_gene: TRBV6-1; CDR3nt: TGTGCCAGCAGTGAAGCTGCAGAGGACACCATATATTTT; CDR3aa: CASSEAAEDTIYF
abundance: -; j_gene: TRBJ2-2; d_gene: -; v_gene: TRBV5-1; CDR3nt: TGCGCCAGCAGCTTAACCGGGACACCAAACACCGGGGAGCTGTTTTTT; CDR3aa: CASSLTGTPNTGELFF
abundance: -; j_gene: TRBJ1-2; d_gene: -; v_gene: TRBV19; CDR3nt: TGTGCCAGTACCTATGGGATTAACTATGGCTACACCTTC; CDR3aa: CASTYGINYGYTF
abundance: -; j_gene: TRBJ2-2; d_gene: -; v_gene: TRBV7-6; CDR3nt: TGTGCCAGCAGCCCGATCGGCGTGAACACCGGGGAGCTGTTTTTT; CDR3aa: CASSPIGVNTGELFF
abundance: -; j_gene: TRBJ2-1; d_gene: -; v_gene: TRBV7-2; CDR3nt: TGTGCCAGCAGCTTAGAACTAGTGATTTACAATGAGCAGTTCTTC; CDR3aa: CASSLELVIYNEQFF
abundance: -; j_gene: TRBJ1-5; d_gene: TRBD1; v_gene: TRBV19; CDR3nt: TGTGCCAGTAGTTTCCGGGACAGGGATCAGCCCCAGCATTTT; CDR3aa: CASSFRDRDQPQHF
abundance: -; j_gene: TRBJ2-2; d_gene: TRBD2; v_gene: TRBV11-1; CDR3nt: TGTGCCAGCAGCTCGCCGACCGGGACTAGCGGGACCGGGGAGCTGTTTTTT; CDR3aa: CASSSPTGTSGTGELFF
abundance: -; j_gene: TRBJ2-1; d_gene: TRBD1; v_gene: TRBV13; CDR3nt: TGTGCCAGCAGCTTATCGGGACAGGGGGCTTCGAATGAGCAGTTCTTC; CDR3aa: CASSLSGQGASNEQFF
abundance: -; j_gene: TRBJ1-4; d_gene: TRBD1; v_gene: TRBV6-5; CDR3nt: TGTGCCAGCAGGGGTCTGACAGGGAGTCGTGAAAAACTGTTTTTT; CDR3aa: CASRGLTGSREKLFF
abundance: -; j_gene: TRBJ2-7; d_gene: TRBD1; v_gene: TRBV5-1; CDR3nt: TGCGCCAGCAGCCCCGACAGGGGTGGGACCTACGAGCAGTACTTC; CDR3aa: CASSPDRGGTYEQYF
abundance: -; j_gene: TRBJ2-1; d_gene: TRBD1; v_gene: TRBV6-5; CDR3nt: TGTGCCAGCAGCAGGGACAGTTCCTACAATGAGCAGTTCTTC; CDR3aa: CASSRDSSYNEQFF
abundance: -; j_gene: TRBJ2-1; d_gene: TRBD2; v_gene: TRBV2; CDR3nt: TGTGCCAGCAGTCCTCCTCTAGCGGGGGGGTTTGATGAGCAGTTCTTC; CDR3aa: CASSPPLAGGFDEQFF
abundance: once; j_gene: TRBJ2-3; d_gene: TRBD2; v_gene: TRBV10-3; CDR3nt: TGTGCCATCAGTGAGGGACTAGCGGGAGATACGCAGTATTTT; CDR3aa: CAISEGLAGDTQYF